The clone carrying this T cell receptor (beta chain) was observed many times. Its specificity is not known. The source of the sample is a study of T-cell memory formation after mild COVID-19. Overall study context: Clusters were largely donor specific. Study-wide findings and caveats: Memory from before infection featured some responding clones, which suggests cross-reactive memory joined.

The germline CDR1 and CDR2 sequences are DFQATT and SNEGSKA (reference sequence). The CDR3 is made up of 13 amino acids. V lost 5 bases and J lost 1, with 11 bases in between. TCRdb recomputed calls from the 5' RACE reads with MiXCR, one row per CDR3 protein. The data hold roughly 160,000 distinct CDR3 sequences, with roughly 12% observed a single time. Sequencing was carried out using PBMCs or a T cell subset sorted from them (not recorded which). This sequence joins TRBV20-1 and TRBJ2-5; tentative D call: TRBD2 (6 bases). The sequence came from a man younger than 35 who had mild COVID-19 (a few samples of this study predate the infection). Cell type and time point are not known. The chain's CDR3 is CSAPRGSQETQYF. In nucleotides, the CDR3 is TGCAGTGCTCCACGGGGGAGCCAAGAGACCCAGTACTTC.